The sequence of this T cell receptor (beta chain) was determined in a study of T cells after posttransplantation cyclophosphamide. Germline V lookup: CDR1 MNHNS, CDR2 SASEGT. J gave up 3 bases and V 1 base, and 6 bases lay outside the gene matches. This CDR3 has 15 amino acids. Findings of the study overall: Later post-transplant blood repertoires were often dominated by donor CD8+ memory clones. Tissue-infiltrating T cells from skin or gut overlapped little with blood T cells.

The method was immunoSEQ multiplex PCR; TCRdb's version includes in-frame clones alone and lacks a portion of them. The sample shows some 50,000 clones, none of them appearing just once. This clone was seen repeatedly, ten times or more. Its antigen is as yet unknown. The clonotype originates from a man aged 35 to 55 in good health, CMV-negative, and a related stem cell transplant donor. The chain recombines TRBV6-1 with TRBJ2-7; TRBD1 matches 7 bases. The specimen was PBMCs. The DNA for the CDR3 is TGTGCCAGCAGTGAAGGACAGGGATCTCTCTACGAGCAGTACTTC. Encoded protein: CASSEGQGSLYEQYF.